This T cell receptor (beta chain) was recorded in a study of cytomegalovirus exposure and HLA in healthy donors. Study at large: One earlier analysis, a look at roughly 170 million T cells, found roughly 110 million unique TCR beta sequences.

Study observations and caveats: In a later analysis, at a false discovery rate of 0.05, approximately 16,000 TCR beta sequences matched HLA alleles. Later on, an analysis showed TCR association rates differing by HLA locus, with DRB1 the most and HLA-C the fewest. As was reported, the classifier diagnosed cytomegalovirus status with high specificity and sensitivity.

On this clone itself: Its antigen remains unknown.

Trimming took 5 bases from V and 2 from J; bases not matched to a gene: 9. The CDR3 has 15 residues. Germline assignment: CDR1 LNHNV and CDR2 YYDKDF (reference sequence). PCR was performed using 60 Vbeta and 13 Jbeta primers. Using immunoSEQ multiplex PCR, the repertoire was profiled, and TCRdb retains in-frame clones only, with some absent. The profile shows 150,000 or so clones, roughly four fifths of them singletons. Input material: PBMCs. The receptor was isolated from a man aged 45 to 65 in good health and CMV-seropositive. The chain carries TRBV15 and TRBJ2-7; 7 positions agree with TRBD1. This CDR3 is CATSGKEGQTYEQYF. The DNA of the CDR3 is TGTGCCACCAGCGGTAAAGAGGGACAGACCTACGAGCAGTACTTC.